The clone carrying this T cell receptor (beta chain) was counted only a few times. This sample was taken from a study of prognosis after radiotherapy for stage I lung cancer. Study-wide context: Deemed medically inoperable were all patients with non-small cell lung cancer. There were several patients who developed distant metastases (median around seven months) after radiotherapy, while approximately 15 showed no significant progression.

The germline V gene encodes CDR1 DFQATT and CDR2 SNEGSKA (reference sequence). The length of the CDR3 is 12 residues. V lost 5 bases, J lost 14 bases, and 21 bases lay in between. TCR beta CDR3 amplification from genomic DNA was performed by two-round multiplex PCR. Specific primers for each TRBV and TRBJ gene were what first-round PCR used. Universal primers were used in the second round of PCR. A single record per CDR3 protein comes from TCRdb applying MiXCR to the multiplex PCR reads. The sample yields around 31,000 distinct CDR3 sequences, 40% to 60% seen once. The gene calls are TRBV20-1 and TRBJ1-2, with D perhaps matching TRBD1 (6 bases). This sequence was found in a donor aged 50 or older with non-small cell lung cancer. Here the sequenced sample was PBMCs, taken before or after stereotactic body radiation therapy (not recorded which). CDR3 loop: CSASTGSHGGTF. As DNA, the CDR3 is TGCAGTGCTTCCACAGGGTCCCATGGAGGTACCTTC.